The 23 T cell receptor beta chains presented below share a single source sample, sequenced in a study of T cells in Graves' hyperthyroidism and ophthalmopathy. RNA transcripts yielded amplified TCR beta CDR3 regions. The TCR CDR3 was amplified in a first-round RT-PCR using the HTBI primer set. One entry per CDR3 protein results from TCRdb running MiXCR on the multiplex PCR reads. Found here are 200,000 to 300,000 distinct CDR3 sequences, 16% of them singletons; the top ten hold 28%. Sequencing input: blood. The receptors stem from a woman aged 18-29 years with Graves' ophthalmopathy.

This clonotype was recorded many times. CDR3 sequence: CASSLTPGQGGYNEQFF. The CDR3 bases are TGTGCCAGCAGCTTAACCCCCGGACAGGGGGGATACAATGAGCAGTTCTTC. This chain links TRBV7-9 with TRBJ2-1; 10 nucleotides line up with TRBD1. CDR3 length: 17 residues. Germline trimming cut 2 bases from V and 4 bases from J; bases unmatched to any gene: 8. Germline assignment: CDR1 SEHNR and CDR2 FQNEAQ (reference sequence).

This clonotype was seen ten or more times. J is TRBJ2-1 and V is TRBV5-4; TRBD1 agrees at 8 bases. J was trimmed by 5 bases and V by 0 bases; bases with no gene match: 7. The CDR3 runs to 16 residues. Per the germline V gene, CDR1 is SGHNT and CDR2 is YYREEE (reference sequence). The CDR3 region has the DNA TGTGCCAGCAGCTTGGCTTTCAGGGGGCGCAACAATGAGCAGTTCTTC. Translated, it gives CASSLAFRGRNNEQFF.

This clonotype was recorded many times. The chain's CDR3 is CSASRGWGEGYGYTF. CDR3 sequence (DNA): TGCAGTGCTAGTAGAGGATGGGGCGAGGGCTATGGCTACACCTTC. V gene TRBV20-1 combines with J gene TRBJ1-2, with D possibly being TRBD1 (5 bases). The CDR3 has 15 residues. V dropped 3 bases and J dropped 4 bases, with 18 bases sitting between them. The V gene's germline CDR1 is DFQATT and CDR2 SNEGSKA (reference sequence).

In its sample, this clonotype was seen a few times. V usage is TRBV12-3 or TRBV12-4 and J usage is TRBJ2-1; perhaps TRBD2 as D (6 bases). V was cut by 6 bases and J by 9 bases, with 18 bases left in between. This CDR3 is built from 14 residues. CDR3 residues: CASRRERLVPEQFF. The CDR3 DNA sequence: TGTGCCAGCAGACGGGAGCGACTAGTTCCTGAGCAGTTCTTC.

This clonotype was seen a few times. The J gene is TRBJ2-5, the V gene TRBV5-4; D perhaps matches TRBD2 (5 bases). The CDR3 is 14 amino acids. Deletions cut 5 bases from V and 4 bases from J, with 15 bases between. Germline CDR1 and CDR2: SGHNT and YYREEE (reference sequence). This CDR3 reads CASSKTPGRETQYF. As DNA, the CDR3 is TGTGCCAGCAGTAAAACCCCGGGGAGAGAGACCCAGTACTTC.

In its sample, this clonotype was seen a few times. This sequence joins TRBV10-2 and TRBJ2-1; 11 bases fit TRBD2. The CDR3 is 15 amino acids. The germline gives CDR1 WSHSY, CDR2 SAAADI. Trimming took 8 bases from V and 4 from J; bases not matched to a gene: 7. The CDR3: CASSGGLAVYNEQFF. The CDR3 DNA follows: TGCGCCAGCTCTGGGGGACTAGCGGTTTACAATGAGCAGTTCTTC.

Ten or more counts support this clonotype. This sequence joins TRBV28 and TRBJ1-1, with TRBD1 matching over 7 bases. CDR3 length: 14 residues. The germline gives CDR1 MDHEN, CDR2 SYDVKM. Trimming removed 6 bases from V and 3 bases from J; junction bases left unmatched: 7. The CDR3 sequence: CASSLLTGDTEAFF. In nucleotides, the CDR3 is TGTGCCAGCAGCTTGCTCACAGGGGACACTGAAGCTTTCTTT.

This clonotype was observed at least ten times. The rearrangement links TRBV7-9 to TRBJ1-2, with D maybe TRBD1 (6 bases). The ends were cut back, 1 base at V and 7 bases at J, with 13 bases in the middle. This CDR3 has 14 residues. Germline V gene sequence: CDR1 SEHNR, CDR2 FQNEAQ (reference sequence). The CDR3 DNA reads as TGTGCCAGCAGCTTAGACGTACAGGGTACTGGCTACACCTTC. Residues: CASSLDVQGTGYTF.

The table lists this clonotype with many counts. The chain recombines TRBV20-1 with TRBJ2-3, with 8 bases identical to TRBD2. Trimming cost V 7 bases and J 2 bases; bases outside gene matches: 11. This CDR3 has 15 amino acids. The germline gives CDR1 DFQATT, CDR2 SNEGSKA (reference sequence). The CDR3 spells CSGGGGGHPTDTQYF. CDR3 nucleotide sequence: TGCAGTGGGGGGGGCGGGGGGCACCCCACAGATACGCAGTATTTT.

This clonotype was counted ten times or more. The CDR3 DNA reads as TGTGCCAGCAGTAGAGAGCGGGAGAGCTCCTACAATGAGCAGTTCTTC. Translated, it gives CASSRERESSYNEQFF. V usage is TRBV27 and J usage is TRBJ2-1, with 8 bases fitting TRBD2. The CDR3 runs 16 residues. Germline-derived CDR1 and CDR2 are MNHEY and SMNVEV (reference sequence). V shed 5 bases, J shed 0 bases, and the junction held 6 bases outside the gene matches.

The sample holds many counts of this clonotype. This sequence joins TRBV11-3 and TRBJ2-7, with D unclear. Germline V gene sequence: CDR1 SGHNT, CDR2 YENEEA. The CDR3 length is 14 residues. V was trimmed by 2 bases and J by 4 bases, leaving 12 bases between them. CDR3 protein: CASSLTPSTYEQYF. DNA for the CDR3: TGTGCCAGCAGCTTAACCCCCTCAACTTACGAGCAGTACTTC.

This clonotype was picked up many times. CDR3 DNA sequence: TGTGCCAGCAGAGAGACAGGGGGCAATTCACCCCTCCACTTT. It translates to CASRETGGNSPLHF. The J gene is TRBJ1-6, the V gene TRBV27, with TRBD1 matching 10 bases. The CDR3 has 14 residues. The trim removed 6 bases at V and 7 bases at J, leaving 3 bases unmatched. Looked up from germline, CDR1 is MNHEY and CDR2 is SMNVEV (reference sequence).

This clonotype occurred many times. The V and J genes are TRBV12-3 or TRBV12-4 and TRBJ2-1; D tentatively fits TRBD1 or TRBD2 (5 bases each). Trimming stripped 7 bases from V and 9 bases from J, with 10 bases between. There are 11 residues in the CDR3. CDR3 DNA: TGTGCCAGCACCACCGGGACTGAGCAGTTCTTC. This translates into CASTTGTEQFF.

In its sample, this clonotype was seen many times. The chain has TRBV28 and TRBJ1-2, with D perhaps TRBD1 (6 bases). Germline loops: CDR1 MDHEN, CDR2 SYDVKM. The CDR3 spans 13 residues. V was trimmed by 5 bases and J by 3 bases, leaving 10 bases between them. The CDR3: CASSLNRDYGYTF. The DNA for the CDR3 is TGTGCCAGCAGTCTCAACAGGGACTATGGCTACACCTTC.

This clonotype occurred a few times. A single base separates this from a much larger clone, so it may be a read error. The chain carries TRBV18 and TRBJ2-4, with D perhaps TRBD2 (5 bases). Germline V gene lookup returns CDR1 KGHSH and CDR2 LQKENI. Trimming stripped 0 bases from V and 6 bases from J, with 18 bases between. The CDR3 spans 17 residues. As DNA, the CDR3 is TGTGCCAGCTCACCACCGAGCGGTGCCCTGGGCGGAAACATTCAGTACTTC. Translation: CASSPPSGALGGNIQYF.

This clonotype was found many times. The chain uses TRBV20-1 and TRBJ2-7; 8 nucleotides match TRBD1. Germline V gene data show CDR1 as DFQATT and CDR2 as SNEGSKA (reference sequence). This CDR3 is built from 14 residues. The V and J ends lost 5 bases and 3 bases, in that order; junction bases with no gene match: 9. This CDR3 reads CSAPGQAIFYEQYF. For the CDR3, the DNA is TGCAGTGCTCCGGGACAGGCAATATTCTACGAGCAGTACTTC.

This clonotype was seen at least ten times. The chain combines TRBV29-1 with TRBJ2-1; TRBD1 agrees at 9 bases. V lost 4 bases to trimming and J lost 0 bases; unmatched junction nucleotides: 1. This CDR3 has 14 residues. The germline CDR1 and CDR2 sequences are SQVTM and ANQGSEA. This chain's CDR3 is CSVGDRASYNEQFF. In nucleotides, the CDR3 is TGCAGCGTTGGGGACAGGGCCTCCTACAATGAGCAGTTCTTC.

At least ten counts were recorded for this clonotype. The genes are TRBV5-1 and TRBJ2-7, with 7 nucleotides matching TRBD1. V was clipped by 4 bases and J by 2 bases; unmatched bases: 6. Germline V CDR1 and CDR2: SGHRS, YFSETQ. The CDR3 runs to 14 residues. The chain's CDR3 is CASSHRDSTYEQYF. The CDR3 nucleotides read TGCGCCAGCAGCCACCGGGACAGTACCTACGAGCAGTACTTC.

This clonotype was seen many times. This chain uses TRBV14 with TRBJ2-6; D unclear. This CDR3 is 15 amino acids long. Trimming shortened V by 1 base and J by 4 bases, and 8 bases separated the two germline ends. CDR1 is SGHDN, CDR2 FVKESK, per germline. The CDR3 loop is CASSQVGSGANVLTF. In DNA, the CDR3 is TGTGCCAGCAGCCAAGTGGGCTCCGGGGCCAACGTCCTGACTTTC.

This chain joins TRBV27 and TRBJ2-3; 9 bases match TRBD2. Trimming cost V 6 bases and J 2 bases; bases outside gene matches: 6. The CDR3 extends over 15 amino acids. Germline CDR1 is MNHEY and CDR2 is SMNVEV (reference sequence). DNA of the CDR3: TGTGCCAGCAGCCCTTCTAGCGGGACCACAGATACGCAGTATTTT. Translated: CASSPSSGTTDTQYF.

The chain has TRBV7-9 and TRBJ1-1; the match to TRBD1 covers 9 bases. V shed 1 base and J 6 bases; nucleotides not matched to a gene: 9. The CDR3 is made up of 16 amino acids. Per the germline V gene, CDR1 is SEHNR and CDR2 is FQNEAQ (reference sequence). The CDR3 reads CASSLVNRQGVAEAFF. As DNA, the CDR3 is TGTGCCAGCAGCTTAGTCAACAGACAGGGGGTAGCTGAAGCTTTCTTT.

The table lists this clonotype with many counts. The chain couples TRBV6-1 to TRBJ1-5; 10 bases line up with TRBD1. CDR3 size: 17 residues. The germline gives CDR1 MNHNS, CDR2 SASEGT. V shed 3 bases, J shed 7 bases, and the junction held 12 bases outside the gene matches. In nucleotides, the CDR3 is TGTGCCAGCAGTGACGGGACAGGGGCATGGGCAGGGCAGCCCCAGCATTTT. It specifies CASSDGTGAWAGQPQHF.

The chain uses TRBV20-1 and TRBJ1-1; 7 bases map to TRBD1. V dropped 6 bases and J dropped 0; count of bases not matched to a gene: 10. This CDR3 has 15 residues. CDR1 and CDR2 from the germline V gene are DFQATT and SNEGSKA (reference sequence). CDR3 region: CSAHDRVFMNTEAFF. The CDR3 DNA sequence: TGCAGTGCCCACGACAGGGTCTTCATGAACACTGAAGCTTTCTTT.